These 23 T cell receptor beta chains were sequenced from one sample in a study of T cell repertoires in cytomegalovirus infection. Each CDR3 protein is one row after TCRdb ran MiXCR on the reads. This table holds under 250,000 distinct CDR3 sequences, 6% to 8% found once. The sample was PBMCs. All receptors derive from a human donor in good health (CMV status not recorded). Some clones in this sample may be carry-over from other donors' samples.

This clonotype was picked up many times. The chain uses TRBV6-1 and TRBJ2-5; 8 bases agree with TRBD1. There are 16 residues in the CDR3. Trimming cost V 5 bases and J 2 bases; bases outside gene matches: 10. Per germline, CDR1 MNHNS and CDR2 SASEGT. CDR3 in amino acids: CASSPTTGVGQETQYF. CDR3 sequence (DNA): TGTGCCAGCAGTCCAACGACAGGGGTTGGGCAAGAGACCCAGTACTTC.

This clonotype showed up just a few times. V gene TRBV12-3 or TRBV12-4 combines with J gene TRBJ2-3; no clear D gene. The CDR3 is made up of 12 amino acids. Trimming shortened V by 1 base and J by 10 bases, and 9 bases separated the two germline ends. The chain's CDR3 is CASSLGKYAQYF. The CDR3 bases are TGTGCCAGCAGTTTAGGCAAATACGCGCAGTATTTT.

DNA for the CDR3: TGCGCCAGCTTCCGGGACAGGGGAATGGATACGCAGTATTTT. Residues: CASFRDRGMDTQYF. The V and J genes are TRBV5-1 and TRBJ2-3; 10 positions match TRBD1. J was trimmed by 6 bases and V by 7 bases; bases with no gene match: 8. The CDR3 is made up of 14 amino acids. Germline V gene data show CDR1 as SGHRS and CDR2 as YFSETQ.

This clonotype came up many times. This chain connects TRBV7-8 to TRBJ1-2; maybe TRBD1 (5 bases). Per germline, CDR1 SGHVS and CDR2 FQNEAQ. Trimming removed 3 bases at V and 2 bases at J, with 10 bases between. This CDR3 comprises 14 residues. In DNA, the CDR3 is TGTGCCAGCAGCTTGGGCAGGGAAAACTATGGCTACACCTTC. As protein: CASSLGRENYGYTF.

This clonotype was counted many times. The chain employs TRBV7-2 and TRBJ1-2; maybe TRBD1 (5 bases). The CDR3 sequence is 18 residues long. Trimming took off 2 bases at V and 0 bases at J, with 19 bases between the two ends. Germline CDR1 SGHTA, CDR2 FQGNSA. CDR3 bases: TGTGCCAGCAGCTTAAGAGGCGAGCTTAAGGGGCCTAACTATGGCTACACCTTC. It is translated as CASSLRGELKGPNYGYTF.

This clonotype was observed at least ten times. The rearrangement joins TRBV12-3 or TRBV12-4 to TRBJ2-2; no clear D. The length of the CDR3 is 11 residues. Between the trimmed V and J ends, which lost 11 bases and 6 bases, there was a span of 10 bases. CDR3 nucleotides: TGTGCCGGAAAGAGGCCCGGGGAGCTGTTTTTT. The encoded protein is CAGKRPGELFF.

This clonotype was seen many times. The chain recombines TRBV7-9 with TRBJ1-5; D remains ambiguous. In germline, CDR1 is SEHNR, CDR2 FQNEAQ (reference sequence). The germline V and J ends were trimmed by 1 base and 8 bases, with 6 bases remaining between them. This CDR3 contains 12 residues. The CDR3 nucleotides are TGTGCCAGCAGCTTAGAAGAAGAGCCCCAGCATTTT. Protein product: CASSLEEEPQHF.

This clonotype was observed many times. The chain employs TRBV7-2 and TRBJ1-2; 7 bases agree with TRBD1. J was trimmed by 6 bases and V by 3 bases; bases with no gene match: 13. The germline V gene has CDR1 SGHTA and CDR2 FQGNSA. The CDR3 runs to 16 residues. The CDR3 protein is CASSLDMDRRNNGYTF. In DNA, the CDR3 is TGTGCCAGCAGCTTGGATATGGACAGGAGGAATAATGGCTACACCTTC. Drawing the rest from reference TRBV7-2 and TRBJ1-2, the complete variable domain is GAGVSQSPSNKVTEKGKDVELRCDPISGHTALYWYRQSLGQGLEFLIYFQGNSAPDKSGLPSDRFSAERTGGSVSTLTIQRTQQEDSAVYLCASSLDMDRRNNGYTFGSGTRLTVV.

This clonotype was seen more than once but under ten times. The rearrangement uses TRBV28 and TRBJ1-2; D is perhaps TRBD1 (6 bases). Trimming took 6 bases from V and 4 from J, leaving 18 bases between them. CDR3 length equals 15 residues. Germline values: CDR1 MDHEN, CDR2 SYDVKM. In DNA form, the CDR3 reads TGTGCCAGCAGCCCCGCGGGGGGGCGACGCTATGGCTACACCTTC. As protein: CASSPAGGRRYGYTF.

This clonotype was seen many times. The chain recombines TRBV29-1 with TRBJ2-5; weak D call: TRBD1 (5 bases). CDR3 length equals 10 residues. Germline V lookup: CDR1 SQVTM, CDR2 ANQGSEA. The ends were cut back, 8 bases at V and 4 bases at J, with 8 bases in the middle. The CDR3 nucleotides read TGCAGCTTGGGGCCAGAGACCCAGTACTTC. Translated: CSLGPETQYF.

In this sample, this clonotype turned up many times. This chain joins TRBV20-1 and TRBJ2-3; D perhaps matches TRBD1 (5 bases). This CDR3 has 14 amino acids. The germline V and J ends were trimmed by 5 bases and 0 bases, with 12 bases remaining between them. Germline values: CDR1 DFQATT, CDR2 SNEGSKA (reference sequence). CDR3 loop: CSAVRQISTDTQYF. For the CDR3, the DNA is TGCAGTGCTGTCAGACAGATAAGCACAGATACGCAGTATTTT.

J is TRBJ2-7 and V is TRBV2, with TRBD1 identical over 8 bases. Trimming took 4 bases from V and 6 from J; bases not matched to a gene: 11. The germline V gene has CDR1 SNHLY and CDR2 FYNNEI. CDR3 length equals 15 residues. CDR3 in DNA: TGTGCCAGCAGTGTTTTAGGGCAGGGGGCGGCCGAGCAGTACTTC. It encodes CASSVLGQGAAEQYF.

This clonotype was observed many times. This chain connects TRBV20-1 to TRBJ2-5, with D perhaps matching TRBD1 or TRBD2 (6 bases each). The CDR3 has 16 residues. The V end was cut by 5 bases, the J end by 0 bases, with 19 bases between. Germline V gene data show CDR1 as DFQATT and CDR2 as SNEGSKA (reference sequence). The DNA of the CDR3 is TGCAGTGCTTCCTATCCCGGGGGCGCGTACCAAGAGACCCAGTACTTC. Protein sequence: CSASYPGGAYQETQYF.

This clonotype was observed at least ten times. This rearrangement joins TRBV7-8 to TRBJ1-1; the D is unclear. There are 13 residues in the CDR3. V lost 5 bases and J 5 bases, leaving 12 bases between the germline ends. In germline, CDR1 is SGHVS, CDR2 FQNEAQ. CDR3 bases: TGTGCCAGCAGCCCCCAAACGGGGACTGAAGCTTTCTTT. It is translated as CASSPQTGTEAFF.

This clonotype came up many times. The J gene is TRBJ2-3, the V gene TRBV5-1, with TRBD1 matching over 7 bases. From germline, CDR1 is SGHRS and CDR2 YFSETQ. The trim removed 4 bases at V and 3 bases at J, leaving 11 bases unmatched. This CDR3 spans 16 amino acids. This CDR3 reads CASSGLRGLGTDTQYF. The CDR3 DNA is TGCGCCAGCAGCGGCCTAAGGGGGCTGGGAACAGATACGCAGTATTTT.

This clonotype appeared many times. The V gene is TRBV6-2 or TRBV6-3, the J gene TRBJ2-7, with TRBD1 matching 10 bases. Germline V CDR1 and CDR2: MNHEY, SVGEGT. Germline trimming cut 7 bases from V and 1 base from J; bases unmatched to any gene: 10. The CDR3 contains 16 residues. The CDR3 region is CASNQAPGQGSYEQYF. The CDR3 region has the DNA TGTGCCAGCAACCAAGCCCCGGGACAGGGGTCCTACGAGCAGTACTTC.

This clonotype appeared a few times. This chain joins TRBV20-1 and TRBJ1-4, with D perhaps matching TRBD1 (5 bases). CDR3 length: 14 amino acids. Trimming removed 0 bases from V and 7 bases from J, with 12 bases in between. The germline V gene encodes CDR1 DFQATT and CDR2 SNEGSKA (reference sequence). The CDR3 spells CSARDTTGREKLFF. The CDR3 coding sequence is TGCAGTGCTAGAGATACGACGGGGCGTGAAAAACTGTTTTTT.

This clonotype came up many times. The DNA for the CDR3 is TGCGCCAGCAGCCAAGATAGGAGGGGGGACACTGAAGCTTTCTTT. It specifies CASSQDRRGDTEAFF. The chain employs TRBV4-3 and TRBJ1-1; tentative D call: TRBD1 (6 bases). The germline CDR1 and CDR2 sequences are LGHNA and YSLEER. Trimming took off 0 bases at V and 3 bases at J, with 11 bases between the two ends. CDR3 length equals 15 residues.

This clonotype was seen only a few times. The chain is built from TRBV30 and TRBJ1-1; D is unresolved. The germline V gene has CDR1 GTSNPN and CDR2 SVGIG (reference sequence). The CDR3 consists of 13 residues. V lost 3 bases and J lost 2, with 10 bases in between. The CDR3 spells CAWRILRNTEAFF. CDR3 nucleotide sequence: TGTGCCTGGAGAATATTGCGCAACACTGAAGCTTTCTTT.

This clonotype was counted ten times or more. The chain carries TRBV7-2 and TRBJ2-1; 11 nucleotides align to TRBD1. V gave up 6 bases and J gave up 8 bases; unmatched junction bases: 9. Germline-derived CDR1 and CDR2 are SGHTA and FQGNSA. There are 15 residues in the CDR3. This CDR3 is CASSYAGTGGHEQFF. The DNA of the CDR3 is TGTGCCAGCAGTTACGCCGGGACAGGGGGACATGAGCAGTTCTTC.

This clonotype was counted many times. The rearrangement links TRBV28 to TRBJ1-1, with D uncertain. There are 11 residues in the CDR3. With 6 bases removed from V and 3 bases from J, the gap between germline ends came to 5 bases. The germline V gene has CDR1 MDHEN and CDR2 SYDVKM. As DNA, the CDR3 is TGTGCCAGCAGAGGATACACTGAAGCTTTCTTT. Its translation: CASRGYTEAFF.

This clonotype was recorded at least ten times. This rearrangement joins TRBV6-5 to TRBJ1-1; D is uncertain. The germline V gene encodes CDR1 MNHEY and CDR2 SVGAGI. The CDR3 consists of 13 residues. V dropped 6 bases and J dropped 3 bases, with 11 bases sitting between them. In DNA form, the CDR3 reads TGTGCCAGCAGAGACCTTACGGACACTGAAGCTTTCTTT. Translated: CASRDLTDTEAFF.

In its sample, this clonotype was seen a few times. The rearrangement links TRBV27 to TRBJ1-2; tentatively, D is TRBD1 (6 bases). Looked up from germline, CDR1 is MNHEY and CDR2 is SMNVEV (reference sequence). The CDR3 is made up of 14 amino acids. V lost 4 bases and J 6 bases, leaving 15 bases between the germline ends. The CDR3 loop reads CASSSGGRVDGYTF. The CDR3 nucleotides read TGTGCCAGCAGTTCCGGGGGGCGAGTGGATGGCTACACCTTC.